Listed below are T cell receptor beta chains from one sample, sequenced in a study of blood T cell repertoires in COVID-19. The assay was immunoSEQ multiplex PCR, and TCRdb's table has in-frame clones only and misses some. Of about 140,000 clones in the sample, about nine tenths were seen once. The specimen sequenced was PBMCs or T cells enriched from blood (not recorded which). These TCRs come from a man aged 55 to 70 who had recovered from COVID-19. CDR3s include the opening cysteine and the closing phenylalanine or tryptophan. Fields, in order: J gene, V gene, CDR3 protein.

j_call: TRBJ1-5; v_call: TRBV7-8; cdr3_aa: CASSPGGQSYSNQPQHF
j_call: TRBJ1-1; v_call: TRBV19; cdr3_aa: CASKRDITLNTEAFF
j_call: TRBJ2-5; v_call: TRBV11-3; cdr3_aa: CASSLMTGGRETQYF
j_call: TRBJ2-7; v_call: TRBV3-1/TRBV3-2; cdr3_aa: CASSPLPGTGPEQYF
j_call: TRBJ1-5; v_call: TRBV30; cdr3_aa: CAWSVGSDARPNQPQHF
j_call: TRBJ2-3; v_call: TRBV7-9; cdr3_aa: CASSLPGGPSTDTQYF
j_call: TRBJ2-7; v_call: TRBV6-5; cdr3_aa: CASSSPGLAGYEQYF
j_call: TRBJ2-1; v_call: TRBV5-5; cdr3_aa: CASSLVGGSYNEQFF
j_call: TRBJ2-7; v_call: TRBV28; cdr3_aa: CASSSPAGAYEQYF
j_call: TRBJ2-3; v_call: TRBV28; cdr3_aa: CASSPSGYTDTQYF
j_call: TRBJ1-2; v_call: TRBV19; cdr3_aa: CASNGQGTYGYTF
j_call: TRBJ1-3; v_call: TRBV2; cdr3_aa: CASRGVTGNTIYF
j_call: TRBJ2-1; v_call: TRBV2; cdr3_aa: CASSRTDNEQFF
j_call: TRBJ2-3; v_call: TRBV6-5; cdr3_aa: CASSYSGSGRADTQYF
j_call: TRBJ1-4; v_call: TRBV4-1; cdr3_aa: CASSQDPGLANEKLFF
j_call: TRBJ1-3; v_call: TRBV5-4; cdr3_aa: CASSRGTDSGNTIYF
j_call: TRBJ2-1; v_call: TRBV7-9; cdr3_aa: CASSSRTSEGYNEQFF
j_call: TRBJ1-6; v_call: TRBV5-4; cdr3_aa: CASSLGTVRNSPLHF
j_call: TRBJ2-7; v_call: TRBV5-1; cdr3_aa: CASRRDRDPYEQYF
j_call: TRBJ1-2; v_call: TRBV7-3; cdr3_aa: CASSQFPGGGYTF
j_call: TRBJ1-1; v_call: TRBV27; cdr3_aa: CASSPEGQGKGTEAFF
j_call: TRBJ1-6; v_call: TRBV18; cdr3_aa: CASSPPGSSYNSPLHF
j_call: TRBJ2-7; v_call: TRBV2; cdr3_aa: CASTKATGSEQYF
j_call: TRBJ2-1; v_call: TRBV7-9; cdr3_aa: CASSPSFSGGPGEQFF
j_call: TRBJ1-5; v_call: TRBV11-2; cdr3_aa: CASSLGGGPQHF
j_call: TRBJ1-1; v_call: TRBV6-5; cdr3_aa: CASSREGAIFTEAFF
j_call: TRBJ2-3; v_call: TRBV9; cdr3_aa: CASSVAGSTDTQYF
j_call: TRBJ1-6; v_call: TRBV5-6; cdr3_aa: CASSPPSNSPLHF
j_call: TRBJ2-3; v_call: TRBV5-4; cdr3_aa: CASSFGGPTSGGWDTQYF
j_call: TRBJ1-3; v_call: TRBV11-2; cdr3_aa: CASSFWTPGNTIYF
j_call: TRBJ2-1; v_call: TRBV7-6; cdr3_aa: CASSPQGWGYNEQFF
j_call: TRBJ2-2; v_call: TRBV2; cdr3_aa: CASSEPTGAGELFF
j_call: TRBJ1-1; v_call: TRBV24-1; cdr3_aa: CAAGENRADTEAFF
j_call: TRBJ2-7; v_call: TRBV30; cdr3_aa: CAWSTTGGIHEQYF
j_call: TRBJ2-1; v_call: TRBV14; cdr3_aa: CASSQDGSGRINEQFF
j_call: TRBJ1-5; v_call: TRBV2; cdr3_aa: CASSDGGYSNQPQHF
j_call: TRBJ2-7; v_call: TRBV5-4; cdr3_aa: CASSPGASGFYEQYF
j_call: TRBJ1-1; v_call: TRBV27; cdr3_aa: CASSFRTGVDTEAFF
j_call: TRBJ2-1; v_call: TRBV7-6; cdr3_aa: CASSLRAGAYNEQFF
j_call: TRBJ2-1; v_call: TRBV7-2; cdr3_aa: CASSTGTGSDNEQFF
j_call: TRBJ2-7; v_call: TRBV2; cdr3_aa: CASSLSPEQYF
j_call: TRBJ1-1; v_call: TRBV27; cdr3_aa: CASITGTGGTEAFF
j_call: TRBJ2-1; v_call: TRBV7-9; cdr3_aa: CASSFLPGTESNEQFF
j_call: TRBJ1-3; v_call: TRBV10-2; cdr3_aa: CASRGTGSGNTIYF
j_call: TRBJ1-1; v_call: TRBV4-2; cdr3_aa: CASSHEAGTGLNTEAFF
j_call: TRBJ2-7; v_call: TRBV12-5; cdr3_aa: CASAPGQGPYEQYF
j_call: TRBJ2-1; v_call: TRBV5-1; cdr3_aa: CASSLAGQIVLNEQFF
j_call: TRBJ2-2; v_call: TRBV29-1; cdr3_aa: CSVEWTWTGELFF
j_call: TRBJ1-5; v_call: TRBV24-1; cdr3_aa: CATSDTQALNQPQHF
j_call: TRBJ2-3; v_call: TRBV7-3; cdr3_aa: CASSPKGPGSGTDTQYF
j_call: TRBJ2-1; v_call: TRBV5-1; cdr3_aa: CASSYSGSSYNEQFF
j_call: TRBJ2-3; v_call: TRBV9; cdr3_aa: CASSGVAGGQGDTQYF
j_call: TRBJ2-5; v_call: TRBV7-6; cdr3_aa: CASSLFPLAGGPEQETQYF
j_call: TRBJ2-7; v_call: TRBV7-9; cdr3_aa: CASSQGLSAEQYF
j_call: TRBJ2-7; v_call: TRBV28; cdr3_aa: CASSLSGIPPEQYF